One sample yielded the 28 T cell receptor beta chains listed below, sequenced in a study of T-cell reconstitution after alpha-beta-depleted transplantation in children. Unique molecular identifiers were incorporated when the TCRbeta library was constructed. In TCRdb, the PCR reads were re-called with MiXCR into one record per CDR3 protein. The sample yields more than 25,000 distinct CDR3 sequences, around 6.3% seen once. The sequences come from PBMCs, mostly from graft donor cells, collected 180 days after TCRalphabeta/CD19-depleted stem cell transplant. Receptors were obtained from a male patient younger than 18 who had a stem cell transplant for acute myeloid leukemia, so the T cells may come from the graft donor.

This clonotype occurred many times. The J gene is TRBJ2-6, the V gene TRBV6-5; TRBD1 might be the D (5 bases). This CDR3 has 15 amino acids. Trimming shortened V by 2 bases and J by 1 base, and 6 bases separated the two germline ends. In germline, CDR1 is MNHEY, CDR2 SVGAGI. CDR3 residues: CASSYQGSGANVLTF. DNA of the CDR3: TGTGCCAGCAGTTACCAGGGATCTGGGGCCAACGTCCTGACTTTC.

This clonotype was detected many times. The chain uses TRBV7-9 and TRBJ2-5, with a weak D call TRBD2 (7 bases). The CDR3 consists of 15 residues. V was cut by 3 bases and J by 1 base, with 12 bases left in between. Germline lookup yields CDR1 SEHNR and CDR2 FQNEAQ (reference sequence). CDR3 nucleotides: TGTGCCAGCAGCTTGGACGGGGGGCCCCAAGAGACCCAGTACTTC. This encodes CASSLDGGPQETQYF. The variable domain in full, with the rest retrieved from reference TRBV7-9 and TRBJ2-5, is DTGVSQNPRHKITKRGQNVTFRCDPISEHNRLYWYRQTLGQGPEFLTYFQNEAQLEKSRLLSDRFSAERPKGSFSTLEIQRTEQGDSAMYLCASSLDGGPQETQYFGPGTRLLVL.

At least ten counts were recorded for this clonotype. This chain connects TRBV12-3 or TRBV12-4 to TRBJ2-1; tentative D call: TRBD2 (5 bases). The V gene lost 7 bases and the J gene lost 5 bases, with 18 bases spanning the gap. The CDR3 sequence is 15 residues long. Here the CDR3 reads CASIKEDGVHNEQFF. In DNA form, the CDR3 reads TGTGCCAGCATCAAGGAGGACGGTGTTCACAATGAGCAGTTCTTC.

This clonotype was counted at least ten times. The V and J genes are TRBV7-8 and TRBJ2-1, with TRBD2 identical over 14 bases. Germline V gives CDR1 SGHVS, CDR2 FQNEAQ. The CDR3 sequence is 16 residues long. The V gene end was trimmed by 5 bases and the J gene end by 4 bases; junction bases not matched to a gene: 4. CDR3 residues: CASSDRLAGGYNEQFF. Written as DNA, the CDR3 is TGTGCCAGCAGCGATCGACTAGCGGGAGGGTACAATGAGCAGTTCTTC.

This clonotype showed up just once. V is TRBV28 and J is TRBJ1-2, with D uncertain. The CDR3 runs to 15 residues. V lost 5 bases and J 5 bases, leaving 18 bases between the germline ends. CDR1 is MDHEN and CDR2 is SYDVKM in the germline V gene. The CDR3 DNA follows: TGTGCCAGCAGTCCCACTGCCGGGGTACTGTATGGCTACACCTTC. Translation gives CASSPTAGVLYGYTF.

This clonotype was seen many times. The chain joins TRBV19 to TRBJ2-2; D not certain. This CDR3 contains 14 residues. The germline V gene encodes CDR1 LNHDA and CDR2 SQIVND (reference sequence). V shed 6 bases and J shed 7 bases, with 15 bases lying between them. The CDR3 reads CASRRLSVGGELFF. CDR3 coding DNA: TGTGCCAGTAGGAGACTTTCTGTTGGCGGGGAGCTGTTTTTT.

This clonotype turned up a few times. The chain recombines TRBV20-1 with TRBJ2-2; no definite D call. CDR1 and CDR2 from the germline V gene are DFQATT and SNEGSKA (reference sequence). There are 13 residues in the CDR3. Trimming pared 8 bases from V and 0 bases from J, leaving 10 bases between. In DNA form, the CDR3 reads TGCAGTCAAACCCACGCGAACACCGGGGAGCTGTTTTTT. It is translated as CSQTHANTGELFF.

In this sample, this clonotype turned up many times. The genes are TRBV10-3 and TRBJ1-6; D gene uncertain. The V gene lost 2 bases and the J gene lost 9 bases, with 11 bases spanning the gap. Germline CDR1 ENHRY, CDR2 SYGVKD. The CDR3 spans 14 residues. CDR3 in DNA: TGTGCCATCAGTGAGACACTTTCTAGTTCACCCCTCCACTTT. It codes for CAISETLSSSPLHF.

The sample holds many counts of this clonotype. The rearrangement joins TRBV28 to TRBJ2-3; 8 bases match TRBD1. Germline CDR1 and CDR2: MDHEN and SYDVKM. The CDR3 totals 15 residues. The ends lost 4 bases at V and 4 bases at J; junction bases unmatched: 7. This CDR3 reads CASSSPGQGADTQYF. CDR3 bases: TGTGCCAGCAGTTCTCCCGGACAGGGAGCAGATACGCAGTATTTT.

This clonotype was counted at least ten times. The chain uses TRBV6-5 and TRBJ2-7, with 7 bases that match TRBD2. With 4 bases clipped from V and 7 bases from J, the junction kept 10 bases outside the gene matches. The CDR3 spans 14 residues. CDR1 is MNHEY and CDR2 is SVGAGI in the germline V gene. CDR3 DNA: TGTGCCAGCAGTTCCTCAGCGGGATTGGGGGAGCAGTACTTC. Translating gives CASSSSAGLGEQYF.

This clonotype was seen at least ten times. The J gene is TRBJ1-4, the V gene TRBV15, with no clear D. CDR3 length: 16 residues. From germline, CDR1 is LNHNV and CDR2 YYDKDF (reference sequence). Trimming shortened V by 0 bases and J by 3 bases, and 11 bases separated the two germline ends. DNA for the CDR3: TGTGCCACCAGCAGAGACACCCCAGTTTCTAATGAAAAACTGTTTTTT. Translated, it gives CATSRDTPVSNEKLFF.

This clonotype was found a few times. The chain employs TRBV5-4 and TRBJ1-1; D not certain. The germline V gene encodes CDR1 SGHNT and CDR2 YYREEE (reference sequence). The length of the CDR3 is 13 residues. The germline V and J ends were trimmed by 0 bases and 8 bases, with 11 bases remaining between them. The CDR3 nucleotides are TGTGCCAGCAGCTTGGACCCGGGAGTAGAAGCTTTCTTT. It yields the protein CASSLDPGVEAFF.

This clonotype showed up many times. The CDR3 DNA reads TGTGCCAGCAGTTACTCTTACCAGGTTAATCAGGAAGCTTTCTTT. It specifies CASSYSYQVNQEAFF. The chain has TRBV6-5 and TRBJ1-1; no reliable D call. CDR3 length: 15 amino acids. CDR1 is MNHEY and CDR2 is SVGAGI in the germline V gene. V lost 0 bases and J lost 8, with 16 bases in between.

This clonotype was seen repeatedly, ten times or more. The chain carries TRBV2 and TRBJ1-1; D gene ambiguous. Germline V lookup: CDR1 SNHLY, CDR2 FYNNEI. This CDR3 region has 16 residues. Trimming stripped 6 bases from V and 5 bases from J, with 22 bases between. In DNA, the CDR3 is TGTGCCAGCAGCCCTCAAGGCGGACCGACGGTTACTGAAGCTTTCTTT. This gives the protein CASSPQGGPTVTEAFF.

This clonotype was counted ten times or more. This chain's CDR3 is CATSDLPTGGNTDTQYF. The CDR3, as DNA: TGTGCCACCAGTGATTTGCCGACAGGGGGCAACACAGATACGCAGTATTTT. This rearrangement joins TRBV24-1 to TRBJ2-3, with 10 bases that match TRBD1. The J segment lost 2 bases and the V segment lost 0 bases, leaving 4 bases of the junction unmatched. The CDR3 is made up of 17 amino acids. Germline CDR1 KGHDR, CDR2 SFDVKD.

This clonotype was detected many times. The chain recombines TRBV20-1 with TRBJ1-2; no definite D call. V dropped 3 bases and J dropped 6 bases, with 20 bases sitting between them. Looked up from germline, CDR1 is DFQATT and CDR2 is SNEGSKA (reference sequence). The CDR3 is 15 residues long. The CDR3 loop reads CSASNYGRESHGYTF. The CDR3 DNA follows: TGCAGTGCTAGTAATTATGGGAGGGAGTCCCATGGCTACACCTTC.

This clonotype was recorded at least ten times. The rearrangement uses TRBV3-1 and TRBJ2-2; perhaps TRBD2 as D (5 bases). This CDR3 contains 17 residues. Deletions cut 3 bases from V and 2 bases from J, with 16 bases between. Germline CDR1 is LGHDT and CDR2 is YNNKEL (reference sequence). CDR3 in DNA: TGTGCCAGCAGCCATTATCAACTAGTGGGAAACACCGGGGAGCTGTTTTTT. Protein product: CASSHYQLVGNTGELFF.

This clonotype was picked up a small number of times. The rearrangement joins TRBV19 to TRBJ2-1; a possible D gene is TRBD2 (5 bases). CDR3 length equals 16 residues. Trimming pared 7 bases from V and 5 bases from J, leaving 21 bases between. The germline V gene encodes CDR1 LNHDA and CDR2 SQIVND (reference sequence). CDR3 loop: CASMRVYSVSNNEQFF. DNA of the CDR3: TGTGCCAGTATGAGGGTCTATAGTGTTAGCAACAATGAGCAGTTCTTC. Variable domain in full (rest from reference TRBV19 and TRBJ2-1): DGGITQSPKYLFRKEGQNVTLSCEQNLNHDAMYWYRQDPGQGLRLIYYSQIVNDFQKGDIAEGYSVSREKKESFPLTVTSAQKNPTAFYLCASMRVYSVSNNEQFFGPGTRLTVL.

This chain connects TRBV18 to TRBJ1-1, with 8 bases matching TRBD1. CDR3 length: 16 amino acids. Germline trimming cut 3 bases from V and 0 bases from J; bases unmatched to any gene: 6. Germline assignment: CDR1 KGHSH and CDR2 LQKENI. The CDR3 loop reads CASSPATGAMNTEAFF. For the CDR3, the DNA is TGTGCCAGCTCACCCGCGACAGGGGCCATGAACACTGAAGCTTTCTTT.

On this clonotype itself: Just one base apart from a much larger clone, this may be a read error. The chain joins TRBV20-1 to TRBJ2-3; D is uncertain. The CDR3 spans 11 residues. V lost 5 bases, J lost 8 bases, and 11 bases lay in between. In germline, CDR1 is DFQATT, CDR2 SNEGSKA (reference sequence). CDR3 protein: CSALESPTQYF. In nucleotides, the CDR3 is TGCAGTGCTCTAGAATCTCCTACGCAGTATTTT.

This clonotype was detected many times. An end of the junction does not agree with germline; a read error may underlie this. V gene TRBV7-7 combines with J gene TRBJ2-7; 11 bases are a match to TRBD1. The CDR3 length is 15 residues. The V gene's germline CDR1 is SSHAT and CDR2 FNYEAQ (reference sequence). The CDR3 spells CASSPRTGGLHEQYF. The CDR3 DNA is TGTGCTAGCAGCCCCCGGACAGGGGGCCTACACGAGCAGTACTTC. The variable domain in full, with the rest retrieved from reference TRBV7-7 and TRBJ2-7, is GAGVSQSPRYKVTKRGQDVTLRCDPISSHATLYWYQQALGQGPEFLTYFNYEAQPDKSGLPSDRFSAERPEGSISTLTIQRTEQRDSAMYRCASSPRTGGLHEQYFGPGTRLTVT.

A few counts support this clonotype. The chain recombines TRBV5-4 with TRBJ2-1; 8 nucleotides match TRBD2. The CDR3 length is 16 residues. CDR1 is SGHNT and CDR2 is YYREEE in the germline V gene (reference sequence). V shed 0 bases and J 3 bases; nucleotides not matched to a gene: 5. In DNA form, the CDR3 reads TGTGCCAGCAGCTTGGGTGGTAGCGGGGTCTACAATGAGCAGTTCTTC. Translating gives CASSLGGSGVYNEQFF.

There are many counts of this clonotype. The chain carries TRBV20-1 and TRBJ1-2; 7 nucleotides match TRBD1. CDR1 is DFQATT and CDR2 is SNEGSKA in the germline V gene (reference sequence). The CDR3 loop spans 13 amino acids. Trimming took 5 bases from V and 8 from J; bases not matched to a gene: 11. The CDR3: CSAAQGGFDGYTF. CDR3 coding DNA: TGCAGTGCTGCCCAGGGGGGCTTTGACGGCTACACCTTC.

This clonotype showed up many times. The V gene is TRBV9, the J gene TRBJ2-3; a weak D match, TRBD2 (6 bases). The CDR3 contains 16 residues. Per germline, CDR1 SGDLS and CDR2 YYNGEE. V shed 0 bases and J shed 1 base, with 12 bases lying between them. The CDR3 nucleotides are TGTGCCAGCAGCGTAGTAGGCGGGGAAGGCACAGATACGCAGTATTTT. This codes for CASSVVGGEGTDTQYF.

This clonotype was observed at least ten times. DNA for the CDR3: TGTGCCAGCAGTGGGACTAGCGGGAAAGAGCAGTACTTC. Protein: CASSGTSGKEQYF. The rearrangement links TRBV2 to TRBJ2-7; 12 nucleotides agree with TRBD2. Trimming at V came to 4 bases and at J to 7 bases, leaving 2 bases not matched to a gene. CDR3 size: 13 residues. Per the germline V gene, CDR1 is SNHLY and CDR2 is FYNNEI.

This clonotype was detected ten times or more. The V call is TRBV14, the J call TRBJ2-5; unclear D gene. V was shortened by 1 base and J by 7 bases, with 4 bases between the two germline ends. CDR3 length equals 11 residues. Germline V gene lookup returns CDR1 SGHDN and CDR2 FVKESK. The chain's CDR3 is CASSQAATQYF. CDR3 in DNA: TGTGCCAGCAGCCAAGCCGCGACCCAGTACTTC.

This clonotype was seen ten or more times. J is TRBJ2-5 and V is TRBV6-5, with 8 bases lining up with TRBD2. The CDR3 is made up of 14 amino acids. V trimming: 0 bases; J trimming: 5 bases; junction bases outside the gene matches: 2. Germline V gene lookup returns CDR1 MNHEY and CDR2 SVGAGI. The CDR3 coding sequence is TGTGCCAGCAGTTACTCGGGACTAGGGGAGACCCAGTACTTC. Amino acids: CASSYSGLGETQYF.

This clonotype appeared many times. This chain uses TRBV28 with TRBJ1-5, with D uncertain. Deletions cut 6 bases from V and 2 bases from J, with 14 bases between. Germline values: CDR1 MDHEN, CDR2 SYDVKM. This CDR3 is 15 amino acids long. The CDR3 is CASRIGGVGNQPQHF. The DNA for the CDR3 is TGTGCCAGCAGAATCGGCGGGGTTGGCAATCAGCCCCAGCATTTT.